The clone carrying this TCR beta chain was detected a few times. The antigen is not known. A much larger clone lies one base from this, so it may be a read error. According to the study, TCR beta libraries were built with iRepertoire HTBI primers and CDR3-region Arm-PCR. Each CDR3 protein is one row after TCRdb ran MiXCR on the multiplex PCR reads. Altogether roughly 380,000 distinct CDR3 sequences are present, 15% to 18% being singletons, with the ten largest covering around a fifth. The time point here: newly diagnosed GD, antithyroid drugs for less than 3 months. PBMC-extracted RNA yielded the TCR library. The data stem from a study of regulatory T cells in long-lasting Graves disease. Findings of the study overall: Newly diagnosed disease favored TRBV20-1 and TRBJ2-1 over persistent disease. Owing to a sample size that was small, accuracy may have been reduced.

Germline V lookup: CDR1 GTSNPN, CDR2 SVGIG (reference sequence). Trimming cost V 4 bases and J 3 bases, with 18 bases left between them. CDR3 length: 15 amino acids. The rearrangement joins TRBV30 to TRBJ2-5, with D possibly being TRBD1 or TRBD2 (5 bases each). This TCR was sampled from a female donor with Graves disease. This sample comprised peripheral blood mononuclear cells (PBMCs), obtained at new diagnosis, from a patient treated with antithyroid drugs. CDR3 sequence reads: CAWIGAGRGKETQYF. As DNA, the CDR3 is TGTGCCTGGATCGGGGCAGGGCGTGGCAAAGAGACCCAGTACTTC.